This T cell receptor (beta chain) was captured in a study of cytomegalovirus exposure and HLA in healthy donors. Whole-study results and caveats: CMV antigen specificity of three CMV-associated chains was confirmed in vitro. TCR beta chain V- and J-gene trimming was linked, in a later analysis, to a missense variant in DCLRE1C.

Germline CDR1 SGHAT, CDR2 FQDESV (reference sequence). This CDR3 is built from 14 residues. Trimming took off 4 bases at V and 3 bases at J, with 13 bases between the two ends. Researchers ran the PCR with 60 Vbeta and 13 Jbeta primers. Here immunoSEQ multiplex PCR was the method, and the copy in TCRdb shows in-frame clones only, minus some. The sample includes about 160,000 clones, roughly 80% of them seen just once. In regard to this clone: Its target is not known.

Donors sampled were nominally healthy, though unrecorded immune exposures were likely. The chain employs TRBV11-1 and TRBJ2-7; D is ambiguous. Sequencing input: PBMCs. The clonotype originates from a male donor in good health and CMV-seropositive. CDR3 amino acids: CASSSPLRYYEQYF. The CDR3 nucleotides read TGTGCCAGCAGCTCGCCTTTGAGATACTACGAGCAGTACTTC. Combining the CDR3 with reference TRBV11-1 and TRBJ2-7 gives the whole variable domain EAEVAQSPRYKITEKSQAVAFWCDPISGHATLYWYRQILGQGPELLVQFQDESVVDDSQLPKDRFSAERLKGVDSTLKIQPAELGDSAMYLCASSSPLRYYEQYFGPGTRLTVT.